This passage covers 17 T cell receptor beta chains from one sample sequenced in a study of CD8 T cells in ankylosing spondylitis. TCRdb itself ran the 5' RACE reads through MiXCR, one entry per CDR3 protein. The profile shows about 140,000 distinct CDR3 sequences, roughly an eighth of them singletons. Sequences were obtained from blood, either unsorted or a sorted T cell fraction (not recorded which). These receptors were taken from a female donor with ankylosing spondylitis or in good health (not recorded which).

This clonotype has more than one count but fewer than ten. The J gene is TRBJ2-3, the V gene TRBV11-2; no clear D. CDR1 is SGHAT, CDR2 FQNNGV, per germline. The CDR3 loop spans 15 amino acids. V lost 5 bases to trimming and J lost 6 bases, with 18 bases between them. CDR3 DNA: TGTGCCAGCAGCCCTAGAAGACTCCGAAGCGATACGCAGTATTTT. Protein sequence: CASSPRRLRSDTQYF.

To note about this clonotype: A read error may be the cause here, since a much bigger clone is one base away. The chain employs TRBV5-1 and TRBJ1-3; D possibly corresponds to TRBD1 (6 bases). Germline CDR1 SGHRS, CDR2 YFSETQ. The CDR3 consists of 16 residues. The chain's CDR3 is CASSFRGLNPGNTVYF. CDR3 bases: TGCGCCAGCAGCTTTCGGGGGCTAAACCCAGGCAACACCGTATATTTT.

This clonotype has ten or more counts. The chain uses TRBV11-2 and TRBJ1-2; D is uncertain. The germline gives CDR1 SGHAT, CDR2 FQNNGV. This CDR3 is built from 11 residues. Trimming removed 5 bases from V and 7 bases from J, with 8 bases in between. CDR3 residues: CASSNSGGYTF. DNA for the CDR3: TGTGCCAGCAGCAACAGTGGTGGCTACACCTTC.

The table lists this clonotype with many counts. This CDR3 reads CASSQDFLHSYNEQFF. As DNA, the CDR3 is TGTGCCAGCAGCCAAGACTTCCTACACTCCTACAATGAGCAGTTCTTC. V gene TRBV4-2 combines with J gene TRBJ2-1; D ambiguous. The CDR3 runs 16 residues. The germline gives CDR1 LGHNA, CDR2 YNFKEQ. Trimming took off 0 bases at V and 0 bases at J, with 9 bases between the two ends.

This clonotype was detected ten times or more. The genes are TRBV18 and TRBJ2-1; 10 bases fit TRBD2. CDR1 is KGHSH, CDR2 LQKENI, per germline. The ends lost 1 base at V and 5 bases at J; junction bases unmatched: 2. The CDR3 loop spans 15 amino acids. Written as DNA, the CDR3 is TGTGCCAGCTCACCACGGACTAGCGGCAACAATGAGCAGTTCTTC. This encodes CASSPRTSGNNEQFF.

The CDR3 sequence is CASSLGRAASLSTDTQYF. Written as DNA, the CDR3 is TGTGCCAGCAGCTTAGGTAGGGCAGCCTCACTCAGCACAGATACGCAGTATTTT. This sequence joins TRBV11-1 and TRBJ2-3; no definite D call. CDR3 length: 18 amino acids. V lost 1 base and J lost 0, with 17 bases in between. Looked up from germline, CDR1 is SGHAT and CDR2 is FQDESV (reference sequence). Variable domain in full (rest from reference TRBV11-1 and TRBJ2-3): EAEVAQSPRYKITEKSQAVAFWCDPISGHATLYWYRQILGQGPELLVQFQDESVVDDSQLPKDRFSAERLKGVDSTLKIQPAELGDSAMYLCASSLGRAASLSTDTQYFGPGTRLTVL.

Points on this clonotype: Since a much larger clone is just one base distant, this may be a read error. The chain carries TRBV7-3 and TRBJ2-5, with D tentatively TRBD1 (6 bases). The CDR3 loop spans 14 amino acids. The germline V gene has CDR1 SGHTA and CDR2 FQGTGA. CDR3 DNA: TGTGCCAGCAGCTTTTCAGGGGACCAAGAGACCCAGTCCTTC. This translates into CASSFSGDQETQSF.

This clonotype has at least ten counts. This chain connects TRBV20-1 to TRBJ2-1; 8 nucleotides align to TRBD1. The length of the CDR3 is 14 residues. V lost 3 bases to trimming and J lost 9 bases; unmatched junction nucleotides: 10. Germline V CDR1 and CDR2: DFQATT, SNEGSKA (reference sequence). For the CDR3, the DNA is TGCAGTGCTAGCAAGGACAGGGTGCTGAGTGAGCAGTTCTTC. It codes for CSASKDRVLSEQFF.

The chain recombines TRBV7-2 with TRBJ1-6; D not certain. The CDR3 is 12 residues long. Trimming cost V 4 bases and J 9 bases, with 7 bases left between them. Germline CDR1 SGHTA, CDR2 FQGNSA. The CDR3 protein is CASSSRSSPLHF. The CDR3 DNA reads as TGTGCCAGCAGCTCCAGAAGTTCACCCCTCCACTTT.

This clonotype showed up many times. The rearrangement uses TRBV7-2 and TRBJ2-5; TRBD2 agrees at 8 bases. The CDR3 has 15 amino acids. Germline values: CDR1 SGHTA, CDR2 FQGNSA. The trim removed 6 bases at V and 2 bases at J, leaving 8 bases unmatched. This CDR3 reads CASRQLLAVQETQYF. The DNA for the CDR3 is TGTGCCAGCAGGCAGCTACTAGCGGTGCAAGAGACCCAGTACTTC.

Many counts were recorded for this clonotype. The rearrangement links TRBV5-1 to TRBJ2-5; D unclear. The CDR3 has 14 residues. Germline lookup yields CDR1 SGHRS and CDR2 YFSETQ. V shed 0 bases and J shed 1 base, with 7 bases lying between them. The CDR3 bases are TGCGCCAGCAGCTTGGACGGTCGCCAAGAGACCCAGTACTTC. Its protein product is CASSLDGRQETQYF.

This clonotype came up many times. This rearrangement joins TRBV29-1 to TRBJ1-2; D gene unclear. This CDR3 comprises 12 residues. Trimming left V 1 base short and J 2 bases short, with 5 bases between. Per the germline V gene, CDR1 is SQVTM and CDR2 is ANQGSEA. The CDR3 nucleotides read TGCAGCGTTGAAGGCCCGAACTATGGCTACACCTTC. It yields the protein CSVEGPNYGYTF.

This clonotype was counted ten times or more. The V and J genes are TRBV18 and TRBJ1-1; TRBD1 matches at 9 bases. Germline loops: CDR1 KGHSH, CDR2 LQKENI. The CDR3 runs 16 residues. V was clipped by 3 bases and J by 3 bases; unmatched bases: 8. CDR3 DNA: TGTGCCAGCTCACCCACGGGACAGGGAAAGGACACTGAAGCTTTCTTT. This translates into CASSPTGQGKDTEAFF.

This clonotype was counted only a few times. V gene TRBV30 combines with J gene TRBJ2-2; D may match TRBD1 or TRBD2 (6 bases each). V dropped 1 base and J dropped 7 bases, with 16 bases sitting between them. CDR1 and CDR2 (germline): GTSNPN, SVGIG (reference sequence). CDR3 length: 15 amino acids. The CDR3 DNA follows: TGTGCCTGGAGTGGGGGGGCTAGCCCCAGCGGGGAGCTGTTTTTT. Protein sequence: CAWSGGASPSGELFF.

This clonotype was counted only a few times. The chain couples TRBV5-1 to TRBJ2-1; D is possibly TRBD2 (6 bases). Trimming stripped 3 bases from V and 0 bases from J, with 10 bases between. The germline gives CDR1 SGHRS, CDR2 YFSETQ. The CDR3 is 15 residues long. The DNA for the CDR3 is TGCGCCAGCAGCTCGGGGACTGGCTCCTACAATGAGCAGTTCTTC. As protein: CASSSGTGSYNEQFF.

This clonotype was recorded at least ten times. The V call is TRBV11-3, the J call TRBJ1-1, with D possibly TRBD1 on 5 matching bases. The length of the CDR3 is 15 residues. Trimming cost V 0 bases and J 1 base, with 9 bases left between them. Germline values: CDR1 SGHNT, CDR2 YENEEA. The CDR3 is CASSLDGGSNTEAFF. DNA for the CDR3: TGTGCCAGCAGCTTAGATGGGGGGTCGAACACTGAAGCTTTCTTT.

This clonotype has only a few counts. With a much larger clone just one base away, this may be a read error. The chain has TRBV28 and TRBJ2-7, with D tentatively TRBD1 or TRBD2 (6 bases each). This CDR3 contains 12 residues. The germline gives CDR1 MDHEN, CDR2 SYDVKM. This CDR3 is CASTSLGGEQSF. As DNA, the CDR3 is TGTGCCAGCACCAGCTTGGGGGGCGAGCAGTCCTTC.